This T cell receptor (beta chain) was recorded in a study of vaccination effects on CD4 cells after COVID-19. Study-level points and caveats: The study found marked clonal contraction of infection- and vaccine-induced clones late after vaccination.

Turning to this clone: Its target is not known.

In germline, CDR1 is SGDLS, CDR2 YYNGEE. The CDR3 covers 15 residues. V trimming: 3 bases; J trimming: 4 bases; junction bases outside the gene matches: 8. The repertoire was sequenced with immunoSEQ multiplex PCR; TCRdb's copy has only in-frame clones and lacks some. The sample comprises around 71,000 clones, 65% to 85% of which are singletons, and over 4% rests with the top ten. Before sequencing, viral peptide pools were used by the ViraFEST assay to expand antigen-specific CD4+ T cells. The culture ran for 10 days before CD4+ T cells were isolated. Among the vaccine recipients, none had a prior SARS-CoV-2 infection, and nucleocapsid antibodies were negative. Peptides at about 9.9 ug/ml and IL-2 at 9 to 10 IU/ml were added to around 2 million PBMC per well.

The receptor was isolated from a human donor who received a COVID-19 vaccine. The sequencing used CD4+ T cells from PBMCs cultured with HCoV-OC43 spike peptides, collected before COVID-19 vaccination. Subset: HCoV-OC43 spike overlapping peptide pool stimulation. The gene calls are TRBV9 and TRBJ1-1; 8 bases align to TRBD1. The DNA for the CDR3 is TGTGCCAGCAGCGACCAACAGGGGGTAAGCACTGAAGCTTTCTTT. Protein: CASSDQQGVSTEAFF. The full variable domain, with the rest looked up from reference TRBV9 and TRBJ1-1, is DSGVTQTPKHLITATGQRVTLRCSPRSGDLSVYWYQQSLDQGLQFLIQYYNGEERAKGNILERFSAQQFPDLHSELNLSSLELGDSALYFCASSDQQGVSTEAFFGQGTRLTVV.